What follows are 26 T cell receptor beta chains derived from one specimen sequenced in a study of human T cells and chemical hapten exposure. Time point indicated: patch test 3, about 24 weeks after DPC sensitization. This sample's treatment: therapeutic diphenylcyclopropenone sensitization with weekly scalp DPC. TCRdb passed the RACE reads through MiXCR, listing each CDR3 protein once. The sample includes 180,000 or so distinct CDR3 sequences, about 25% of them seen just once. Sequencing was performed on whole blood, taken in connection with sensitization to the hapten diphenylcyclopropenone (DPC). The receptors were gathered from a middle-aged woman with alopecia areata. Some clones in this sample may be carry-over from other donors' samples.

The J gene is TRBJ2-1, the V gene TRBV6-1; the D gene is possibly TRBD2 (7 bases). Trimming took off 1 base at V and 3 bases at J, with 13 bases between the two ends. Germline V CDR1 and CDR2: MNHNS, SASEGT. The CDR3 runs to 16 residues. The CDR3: CASSEESGGFYNEQFF. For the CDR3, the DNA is TGTGCCAGCAGTGAAGAGTCGGGGGGCTTCTACAATGAGCAGTTCTTC.

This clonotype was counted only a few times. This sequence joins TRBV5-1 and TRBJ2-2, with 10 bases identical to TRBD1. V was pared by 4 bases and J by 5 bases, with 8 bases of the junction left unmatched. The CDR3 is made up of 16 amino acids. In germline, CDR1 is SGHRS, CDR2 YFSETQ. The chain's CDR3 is CASSRSPGQGTGELFF. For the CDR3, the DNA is TGCGCCAGCAGCCGGTCCCCGGGACAGGGGACCGGGGAGCTGTTTTTT. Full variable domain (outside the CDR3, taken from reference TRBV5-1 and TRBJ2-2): KAGVTQTPRYLIKTRGQQVTLSCSPISGHRSVSWYQQTPGQGLQFLFEYFSETQRNKGNFPGRFSGRQFSNSRSEMNVSTLELGDSALYLCASSRSPGQGTGELFFGEGSRLTVL.

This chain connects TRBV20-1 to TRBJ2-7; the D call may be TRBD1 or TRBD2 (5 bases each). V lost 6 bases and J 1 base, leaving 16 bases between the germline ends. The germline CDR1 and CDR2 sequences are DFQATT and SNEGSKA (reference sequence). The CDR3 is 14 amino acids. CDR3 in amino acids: CSARPGTGSYEQYF. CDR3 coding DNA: TGCAGTGCGCGCCCCGGGACGGGTTCCTACGAGCAGTACTTC.

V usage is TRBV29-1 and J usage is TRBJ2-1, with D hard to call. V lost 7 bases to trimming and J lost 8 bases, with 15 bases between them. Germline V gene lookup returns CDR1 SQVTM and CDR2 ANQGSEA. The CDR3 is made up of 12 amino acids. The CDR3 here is CSGRADLYEQFF. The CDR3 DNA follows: TGCAGCGGGAGAGCCGACTTGTATGAGCAGTTCTTC.

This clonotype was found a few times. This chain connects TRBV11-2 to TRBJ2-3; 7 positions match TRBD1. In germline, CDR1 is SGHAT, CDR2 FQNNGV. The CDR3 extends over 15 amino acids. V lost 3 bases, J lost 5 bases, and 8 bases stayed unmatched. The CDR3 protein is CASSFGQATIDTQYF. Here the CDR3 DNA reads TGTGCCAGCAGCTTTGGACAGGCCACCATAGATACGCAGTATTTT.

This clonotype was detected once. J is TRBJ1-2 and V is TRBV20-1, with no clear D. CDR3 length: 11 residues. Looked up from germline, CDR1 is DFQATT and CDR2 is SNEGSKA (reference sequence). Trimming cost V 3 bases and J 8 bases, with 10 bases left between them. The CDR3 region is CSASWAAGYTF. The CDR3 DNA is TGCAGTGCTAGTTGGGCTGCGGGCTACACCTTC.

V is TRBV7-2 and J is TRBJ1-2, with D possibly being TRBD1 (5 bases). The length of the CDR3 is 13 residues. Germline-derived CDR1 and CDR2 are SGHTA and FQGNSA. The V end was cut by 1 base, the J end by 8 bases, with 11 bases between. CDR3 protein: CASSLEGPGGYTF. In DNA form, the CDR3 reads TGTGCCAGCAGCTTAGAGGGCCCAGGGGGCTACACCTTC.

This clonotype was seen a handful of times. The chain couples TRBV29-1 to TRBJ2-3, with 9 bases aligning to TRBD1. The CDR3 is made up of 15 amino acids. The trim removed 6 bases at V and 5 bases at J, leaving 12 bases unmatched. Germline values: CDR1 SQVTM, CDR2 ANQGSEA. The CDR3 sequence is CSVRRGTGNGDTQYF. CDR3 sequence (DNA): TGCAGCGTCCGAAGGGGGACAGGGAATGGAGATACGCAGTATTTT.

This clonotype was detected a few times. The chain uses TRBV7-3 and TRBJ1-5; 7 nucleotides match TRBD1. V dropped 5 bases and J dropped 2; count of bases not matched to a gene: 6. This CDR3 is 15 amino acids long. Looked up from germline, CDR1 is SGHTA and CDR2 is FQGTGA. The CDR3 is CASSVDGQGNQPQHF. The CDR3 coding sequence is TGTGCCAGCAGCGTGGACGGACAGGGCAATCAGCCCCAGCATTTT. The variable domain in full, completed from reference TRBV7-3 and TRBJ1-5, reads GAGVSQTPSNKVTEKGKYVELRCDPISGHTALYWYRQSLGQGPEFLIYFQGTGAADDSGLPNDRFFAVRPEGSVSTLKIQRTERGDSAVYLCASSVDGQGNQPQHFGDGTRLSIL.

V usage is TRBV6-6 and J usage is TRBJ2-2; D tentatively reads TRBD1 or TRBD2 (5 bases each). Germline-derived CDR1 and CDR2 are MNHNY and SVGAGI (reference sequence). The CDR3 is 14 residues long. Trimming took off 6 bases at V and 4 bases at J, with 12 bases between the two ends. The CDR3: CASRSGGVTGELFF. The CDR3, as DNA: TGTGCCAGCAGAAGTGGGGGAGTCACCGGGGAGCTGTTTTTT.

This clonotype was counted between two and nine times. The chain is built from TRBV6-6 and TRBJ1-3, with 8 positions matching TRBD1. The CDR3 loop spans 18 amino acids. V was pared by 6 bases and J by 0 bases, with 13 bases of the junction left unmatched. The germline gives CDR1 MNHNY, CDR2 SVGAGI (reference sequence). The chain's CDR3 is CASSHGTGQLSSGNTIYF. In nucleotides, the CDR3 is TGTGCCAGCAGCCATGGGACAGGCCAACTGAGCTCTGGAAACACCATATATTTT.

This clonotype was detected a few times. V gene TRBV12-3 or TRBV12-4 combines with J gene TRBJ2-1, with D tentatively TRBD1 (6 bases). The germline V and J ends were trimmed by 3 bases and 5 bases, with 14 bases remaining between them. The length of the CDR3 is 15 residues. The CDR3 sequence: CASSFLAPGDNEQFF. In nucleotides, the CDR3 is TGTGCCAGCAGTTTTTTAGCGCCAGGGGACAATGAGCAGTTCTTC.

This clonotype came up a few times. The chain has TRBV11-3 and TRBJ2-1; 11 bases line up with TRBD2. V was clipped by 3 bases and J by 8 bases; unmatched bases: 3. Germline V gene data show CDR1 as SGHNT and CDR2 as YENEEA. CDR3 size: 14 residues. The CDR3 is CASSFGTSGDEQFF. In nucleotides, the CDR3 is TGTGCCAGCAGCTTCGGGACTAGCGGAGATGAGCAGTTCTTC.

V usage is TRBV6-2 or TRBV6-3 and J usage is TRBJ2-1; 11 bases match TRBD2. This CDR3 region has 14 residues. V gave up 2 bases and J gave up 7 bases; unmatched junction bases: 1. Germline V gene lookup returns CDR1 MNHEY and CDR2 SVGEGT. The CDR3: CASSYRLAGNEQFF. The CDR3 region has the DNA TGTGCCAGCAGTTACAGACTAGCGGGGAATGAGCAGTTCTTC.

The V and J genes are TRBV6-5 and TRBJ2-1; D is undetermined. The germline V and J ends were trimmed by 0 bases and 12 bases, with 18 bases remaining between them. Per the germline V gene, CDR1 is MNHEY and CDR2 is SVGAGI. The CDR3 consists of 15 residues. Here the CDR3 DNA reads TGTGCCAGCAGTTACTCACCCCTCGAGTCCCCGGGGCAGTTCTTC. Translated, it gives CASSYSPLESPGQFF.

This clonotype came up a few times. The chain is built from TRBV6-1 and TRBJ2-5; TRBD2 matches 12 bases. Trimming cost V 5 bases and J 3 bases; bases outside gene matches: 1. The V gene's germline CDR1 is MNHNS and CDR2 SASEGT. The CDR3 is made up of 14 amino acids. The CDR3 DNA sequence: TGTGCCAGCAGTTGGACTAGCGGGGAAGAGACCCAGTACTTC. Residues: CASSWTSGEETQYF.

CDR3 DNA: TGTGCCAGCAGCCCTCCGACTAGCGGGAGAGGTGAAGCGCAGTATTTT. It encodes CASSPPTSGRGEAQYF. The gene calls are TRBV28 and TRBJ2-3, with TRBD2 matching over 12 bases. CDR1 and CDR2 from the germline V gene are MDHEN and SYDVKM. This CDR3 contains 16 residues. The J segment lost 10 bases and the V segment lost 6 bases, leaving 14 bases of the junction unmatched.

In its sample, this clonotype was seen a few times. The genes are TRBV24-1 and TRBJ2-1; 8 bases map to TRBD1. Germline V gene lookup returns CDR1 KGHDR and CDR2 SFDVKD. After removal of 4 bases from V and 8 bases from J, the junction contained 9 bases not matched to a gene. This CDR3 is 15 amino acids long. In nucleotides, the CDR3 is TGTGCCACCAGTGACCCCGGGACAGGAATGGATGAGCAGTTCTTC. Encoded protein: CATSDPGTGMDEQFF.

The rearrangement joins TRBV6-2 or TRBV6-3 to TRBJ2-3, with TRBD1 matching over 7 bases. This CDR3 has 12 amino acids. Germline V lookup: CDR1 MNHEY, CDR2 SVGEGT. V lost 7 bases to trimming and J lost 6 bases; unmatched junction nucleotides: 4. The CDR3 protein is CASTRGPDTQYF. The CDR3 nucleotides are TGTGCCAGCACAAGGGGGCCCGATACGCAGTATTTT.

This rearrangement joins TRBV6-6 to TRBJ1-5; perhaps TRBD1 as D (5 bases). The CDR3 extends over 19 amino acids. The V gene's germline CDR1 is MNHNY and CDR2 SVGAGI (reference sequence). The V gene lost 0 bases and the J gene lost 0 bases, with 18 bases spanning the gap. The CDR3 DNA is TGTGCCAGCAGTTACTCAGCAGGGTCGTTCCAGCATAGCAATCAGCCCCAGCATTTT. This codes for CASSYSAGSFQHSNQPQHF.

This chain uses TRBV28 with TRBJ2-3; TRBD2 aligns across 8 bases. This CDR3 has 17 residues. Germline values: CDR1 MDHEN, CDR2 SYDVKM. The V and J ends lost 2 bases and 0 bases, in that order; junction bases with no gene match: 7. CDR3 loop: CASSLGGLAASTDTQYF. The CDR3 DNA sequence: TGTGCCAGCAGTTTAGGCGGACTAGCAGCTAGCACAGATACGCAGTATTTT.

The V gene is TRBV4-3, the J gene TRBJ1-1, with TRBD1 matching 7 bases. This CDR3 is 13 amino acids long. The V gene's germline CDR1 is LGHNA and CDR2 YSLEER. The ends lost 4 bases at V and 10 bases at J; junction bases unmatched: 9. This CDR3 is CASSLDRSGGAFF. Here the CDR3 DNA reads TGCGCCAGCAGCCTAGACAGGTCAGGGGGAGCTTTCTTT.

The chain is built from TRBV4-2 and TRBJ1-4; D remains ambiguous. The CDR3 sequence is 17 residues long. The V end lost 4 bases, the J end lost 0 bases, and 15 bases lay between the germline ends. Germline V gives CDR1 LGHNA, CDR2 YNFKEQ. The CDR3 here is CASSPLEEGATNEKLFF. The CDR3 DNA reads TGTGCCAGCAGCCCTCTAGAGGAGGGCGCAACTAATGAAAAACTGTTTTTT.

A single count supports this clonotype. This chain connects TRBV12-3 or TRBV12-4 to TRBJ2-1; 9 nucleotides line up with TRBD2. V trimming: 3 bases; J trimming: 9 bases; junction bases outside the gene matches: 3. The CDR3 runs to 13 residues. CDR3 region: CASSLGREGEQFF. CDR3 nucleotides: TGTGCCAGCAGTTTGGGGCGGGAGGGTGAGCAGTTCTTC.

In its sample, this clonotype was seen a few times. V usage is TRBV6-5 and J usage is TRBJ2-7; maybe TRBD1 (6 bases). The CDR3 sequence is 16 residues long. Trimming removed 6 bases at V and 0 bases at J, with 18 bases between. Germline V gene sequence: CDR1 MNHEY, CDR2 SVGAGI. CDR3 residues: CASSTARDTSSYEQYF. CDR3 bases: TGTGCCAGCAGCACAGCCCGGGACACCTCCTCCTACGAGCAGTACTTC.

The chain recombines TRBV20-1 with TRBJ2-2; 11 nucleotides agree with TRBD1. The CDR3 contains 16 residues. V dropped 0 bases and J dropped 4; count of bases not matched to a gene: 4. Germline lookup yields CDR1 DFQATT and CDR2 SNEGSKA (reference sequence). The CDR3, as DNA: TGCAGTGCTAGAGACTCGGGACAGGGGGTCACCGGGGAGCTGTTTTTT. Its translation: CSARDSGQGVTGELFF.